What follows describes a single TCR beta chain. The data belong to a study of CD8+CD57+ T cells in acquired aplastic anemia. Overall study: On average, sorted CD4+ and CD8+ cells gave about 3.1 ug of DNA.

V was clipped by 4 bases and J by 9 bases; unmatched bases: 7. The length of the CDR3 is 14 residues. Germline V gene sequence: CDR1 KGHDR, CDR2 SFDVKD. Selection for sequencing was limited to patients who had shown CD8+CD57+ cell expansion by flow cytometry. CDR3 and TCR beta VDJ profiling relied on genomic DNA as the template. TCRdb reprocessed the reads via MiXCR and lists one record per CDR3 protein. The sample yields around 150,000 distinct CDR3 sequences, 70% to 80% seen once. What was sequenced was sorted CD4+, CD8+, or CD8+CD57+ T cells (not recorded which) from PBMCs. The chain has TRBV24-1 and TRBJ2-1; 8 bases map to TRBD2. The sequence came from a human donor with aplastic anemia. CDR3 residues: CATSDPRREGEQFF. In nucleotides, the CDR3 is TGTGCCACCAGTGACCCTCGACGGGAGGGTGAGCAGTTCTTC.